This TCR beta chain was observed in a study of response to subunit inactivated influenza vaccine. On this clonotype: Its antigen is currently unknown.

Overall study findings and caveats: Each seasonal influenza vaccination, the authors suggested, recruits few new T cells.

TCRdb re-called the RT-PCR reads through MiXCR, storing one row per CDR3 protein. Here the sample spans about 500,000 distinct CDR3 sequences, 13% being singletons. After removal of 3 bases from V and 0 bases from J, the junction contained 6 bases not matched to a gene. CDR3 length equals 18 residues. Looked up from germline, CDR1 is LGHNA and CDR2 is YSLEER. The TCR was taken from a man in his fifties who received an inactivated influenza vaccine. The specimen was PBMCs from blood, collected roughly 48 days after vaccination. The rearrangement uses TRBV4-3 and TRBJ2-1; 12 bases fit TRBD2. CDR3 sequence: CASSQGLAGESSYNEQFF. The CDR3 nucleotides read TGCGCCAGCAGCCAGGGACTAGCGGGTGAGAGCTCCTACAATGAGCAGTTCTTC.